This T cell receptor beta chain came from a study of beta chain features in type 1 diabetes. Study observations and caveats: Researchers reported that naive, central memory and Treg TCRB repertoires appeared more similar in patients than in healthy donors.

With regard to this clone: The antigen is not known. Other DNA sequences within the sample encode an identical CDR3.

The germline CDR1 and CDR2 sequences are SGDLS and YYNGEE. This CDR3 is 14 amino acids long. Between the trimmed V and J ends, which lost 0 bases and 3 bases, there was a span of 9 bases. Every isolated RNA sample was fully reverse transcribed, so sequencing captured expressed TCRB transcripts. Here immunoSEQ multiplex PCR was the method, and the copy in TCRdb shows in-frame clones only, minus some. The table has about 220,000 clones, approximately 10% seen once. Sample: central memory CD4+ T cells from blood. The J gene is TRBJ1-1, the V gene TRBV9, with D perhaps TRBD1 (6 bases). The receptor was isolated from a man aged 18 to 29 in good health. The CDR3 DNA reads as TGTGCCAGCAGCGTAGAGCCAGGGGACACTGAAGCTTTCTTT. Translated: CASSVEPGDTEAFF. Together with reference TRBV9 and TRBJ1-1, the CDR3 gives the full variable domain: DSGVTQTPKHLITATGQRVTLRCSPRSGDLSVYWYQQSLDQGLQFLIQYYNGEERAKGNILERFSAQQFPDLHSELNLSSLELGDSALYFCASSVEPGDTEAFFGQGTRLTVV.